Each of the 26 T cell receptor beta chains below was sequenced from the same sample in a study of T cell changes during pregnancy in multiple sclerosis. Clones were read by immunoSEQ multiplex PCR, and TCRdb kept only the in-frame ones, dropping some. The table records roughly 41,000 clones, 85% to 95% of them present only once. The input for sequencing was CD8+ T cells from peripheral blood mononuclear cells, taken in the third trimester of pregnancy. The receptors stem from a female donor with multiple sclerosis, enrolled in a pregnancy study.

The V call is TRBV7-6, the J call TRBJ2-7; TRBD1 agrees at 11 bases. The CDR3 runs 14 residues. J was trimmed by 5 bases and V by 5 bases; bases with no gene match: 5. CDR1 SGHVS and CDR2 FNYEAQ come from the germline V gene. Written as DNA, the CDR3 is TGTGCCAGCAGCGCCCGGACAGGGGGCGACGAGCAGTACTTC. Translated, it gives CASSARTGGDEQYF.

V and J are TRBV27 and TRBJ2-7; the match to TRBD2 covers 7 bases. The CDR3 runs to 14 residues. V was clipped by 6 bases and J by 2 bases; unmatched bases: 7. Per the germline V gene, CDR1 is MNHEY and CDR2 is SMNVEV (reference sequence). CDR3 nucleotides: TGTGCCAGCAGCCAGCGGGATGGGGCCTACGAGCAGTACTTC. It is translated as CASSQRDGAYEQYF.

The chain has TRBV6-1 and TRBJ2-2, with unresolved D. The CDR3 consists of 15 residues. Trimming took off 3 bases at V and 1 base at J, with 9 bases between the two ends. Germline V gene data show CDR1 as MNHNS and CDR2 as SASEGT. The CDR3 loop reads CASSELQLNTGELFF. For the CDR3, the DNA is TGTGCCAGCAGTGAGTTACAGTTGAACACCGGGGAGCTGTTTTTT.

V and J are TRBV7-8 and TRBJ2-1; TRBD2 agrees at 7 bases. Trimming cost V 5 bases and J 0 bases; bases outside gene matches: 4. Germline CDR1 reads SGHVS; CDR2 reads FQNEAQ. The CDR3 sequence is 15 residues long. The CDR3: CASSLVAGSYNEQFF. The CDR3 DNA reads TGTGCCAGCAGCCTAGTAGCGGGCTCCTACAATGAGCAGTTCTTC.

The chain combines TRBV15 with TRBJ2-2; TRBD1 matches at 8 bases. After removal of 6 bases from V and 5 bases from J, the junction contained 2 bases not matched to a gene. This CDR3 region has 13 residues. CDR1 is LNHNV and CDR2 is YYDKDF in the germline V gene (reference sequence). CDR3 sequence (DNA): TGTGCCACCAGGGACAGGGATACCGGGGAGCTGTTTTTT. Its translation: CATRDRDTGELFF.

V is TRBV7-2 and J is TRBJ2-3; no definite D call. The CDR3 sequence is 14 residues long. V lost 1 base and J lost 2, with 7 bases in between. CDR1 and CDR2 (germline): SGHTA, FQGNSA. The CDR3 loop reads CASSLGLVTDTQYF. The CDR3 DNA reads TGTGCCAGCAGCTTAGGGCTAGTCACAGATACGCAGTATTTT.

The chain joins TRBV5-4 to TRBJ1-2; tentative D call: TRBD1 (5 bases). The germline gives CDR1 SGHNT, CDR2 YYREEE (reference sequence). The CDR3 covers 12 residues. V lost 4 bases, J lost 6 bases, and 10 bases lay in between. CDR3 in amino acids: CASSQGVDGYTF. DNA for the CDR3: TGTGCCAGCAGCCAAGGGGTGGATGGCTACACCTTC.

The chain recombines TRBV6-4 with TRBJ2-3; the D is unclear. The CDR3 contains 14 residues. V shed 5 bases and J shed 3 bases, with 12 bases lying between them. The germline CDR1 and CDR2 sequences are MRHNA and SNTAGT. CDR3 DNA sequence: TGTGCCAGCAGTCCCTCCGTGGAGACAGATACGCAGTATTTT. It is translated as CASSPSVETDTQYF.

V usage is TRBV11-1 and J usage is TRBJ1-2; tentatively, D is TRBD1 (6 bases). Germline CDR1 SGHAT, CDR2 FQDESV (reference sequence). Trimming cost V 5 bases and J 5 bases, with 18 bases left between them. CDR3 length equals 15 residues. The CDR3 bases are TGTGCCAGCAGCGGATGGAGCAGGGGCGGGTATGGCTACACCTTC. It translates to CASSGWSRGGYGYTF.

This chain uses TRBV5-4 with TRBJ1-2; D is undetermined. The CDR3 spans 11 residues. Germline V gene lookup returns CDR1 SGHNT and CDR2 YYREEE (reference sequence). The V end was cut by 1 base, the J end by 6 bases, with 4 bases between. The CDR3 region has the DNA TGTGCCAGCAGCTTGTACAATGGCTACACCTTC. It translates to CASSLYNGYTF. The variable domain in full, completed from reference TRBV5-4 and TRBJ1-2, reads ETGVTQSPTHLIKTRGQQVTLRCSSQSGHNTVSWYQQALGQGPQFIFQYYREEENGRGNFPPRFSGLQFPNYSSELNVNALELDDSALYLCASSLYNGYTFGSGTRLTVV.

V and J are TRBV27 and TRBJ2-1; 9 positions match TRBD1. The CDR3 consists of 16 residues. After removal of 1 base from V and 6 bases from J, the junction contained 7 bases not matched to a gene. The V gene's germline CDR1 is MNHEY and CDR2 SMNVEV (reference sequence). Here the CDR3 DNA reads TGTGCCAGCAGTTTATTGGGACAGGGTCCCCCCAATGAGCAGTTCTTC. This encodes CASSLLGQGPPNEQFF.

The V and J genes are TRBV7-9 and TRBJ2-7, with 8 bases lining up with TRBD1. There are 14 residues in the CDR3. Trimming at V came to 5 bases and at J to 1 base, leaving 4 bases not matched to a gene. CDR1 is SEHNR, CDR2 FQNEAQ, per germline (reference sequence). CDR3 region: CASSPRDRSYEQYF. In nucleotides, the CDR3 is TGTGCCAGCAGCCCAAGGGACAGGTCCTACGAGCAGTACTTC. Supplemented by reference TRBV7-9 and TRBJ2-7, the full variable domain reads DTGVSQNPRHKITKRGQNVTFRCDPISEHNRLYWYRQTLGQGPEFLTYFQNEAQLEKSRLLSDRFSAERPKGSFSTLEIQRTEQGDSAMYLCASSPRDRSYEQYFGPGTRLTVT.

The chain combines TRBV9 with TRBJ2-1; 10 nucleotides line up with TRBD2. The V gene end was trimmed by 0 bases and the J gene end by 10 bases; junction bases not matched to a gene: 7. Germline CDR1 SGDLS, CDR2 YYNGEE. The CDR3 has 15 residues. The CDR3 protein is CASSVGLAGGNEQFF. The CDR3 DNA is TGTGCCAGCAGCGTAGGATTAGCGGGAGGAAACGAGCAGTTCTTC.

The rearrangement uses TRBV6-6 and TRBJ1-1; D perhaps matches TRBD1 (6 bases). CDR3 size: 13 residues. Germline V gene lookup returns CDR1 MNHNY and CDR2 SVGAGI (reference sequence). Trimming removed 11 bases from V and 0 bases from J, with 13 bases in between. The CDR3 region has the DNA TGTGCCGGGACCGGGACAATGAACACTGAAGCTTTCTTT. As protein: CAGTGTMNTEAFF.

The gene calls are TRBV27 and TRBJ2-3; D is ambiguous. CDR3 size: 15 residues. Trimming pared 0 bases from V and 2 bases from J, leaving 9 bases between. Germline assignment: CDR1 MNHEY and CDR2 SMNVEV (reference sequence). The CDR3 loop reads CASSLSRWYTDTQYF. In nucleotides, the CDR3 is TGTGCCAGCAGTTTATCGAGGTGGTACACAGATACGCAGTATTTT.

In its sample, this clone was seen once. The chain recombines TRBV4-1 with TRBJ2-7, with 8 bases matching TRBD2. Trimming cost V 0 bases and J 4 bases; bases outside gene matches: 5. CDR1 MGHRA and CDR2 YSYEKL come from the germline V gene. The CDR3 has 15 residues. CDR3 DNA sequence: TGCGCCAGCAGCCAAGACAGCGGGAGTCTTTACGAGCAGTACTTC. Amino acid sequence: CASSQDSGSLYEQYF.

This chain uses TRBV28 with TRBJ2-3; 7 nucleotides match TRBD2. V lost 2 bases, J lost 0 bases, and 17 bases stayed unmatched. CDR1 and CDR2 (germline): MDHEN, SYDVKM. The CDR3 has 20 residues. CDR3: CASSLSVGGETSASTDTQYF. CDR3 in DNA: TGTGCCAGCAGTTTAAGCGTGGGGGGGGAAACTAGCGCGAGCACAGATACGCAGTATTTT.

The gene calls are TRBV30 and TRBJ1-2; the match to TRBD1 covers 11 bases. The CDR3 contains 14 residues. The germline CDR1 and CDR2 sequences are GTSNPN and SVGIG (reference sequence). The DNA of the CDR3 is TGTTCCGGGGACAGGGGGTATGGGGACTATGGCTACACCTTC. It translates to CSGDRGYGDYGYTF.

The V call is TRBV5-6, the J call TRBJ2-3, with TRBD1 identical over 10 bases. The CDR3 consists of 15 residues. The junction had 8 bases not matched to a gene; V was cut back by 7 bases and J by 3 bases. Looked up from germline, CDR1 is SGHDT and CDR2 is YYEEEE. CDR3 region: CASDAGTGVTDTQYF. The CDR3 nucleotides are TGTGCCAGCGATGCCGGGACAGGGGTTACAGATACGCAGTATTTT.

The chain has TRBV4-1 and TRBJ1-1; 9 bases match TRBD1. CDR3 length: 14 residues. Germline values: CDR1 MGHRA, CDR2 YSYEKL. The trim removed 8 bases at V and 3 bases at J, leaving 7 bases unmatched. The CDR3 nucleotides read TGCGCCAGCGGACTACAGGGGGCGGACACTGAAGCTTTCTTT. Amino acids: CASGLQGADTEAFF.

The CDR3 loop reads CASSQDSSGFAPYEQYF. The CDR3 nucleotides are TGCGCCAGCAGCCAAGACTCAAGCGGTTTTGCGCCCTACGAGCAGTACTTC. V gene TRBV4-1 combines with J gene TRBJ2-7; TRBD2 might be the D (5 bases). CDR1 and CDR2 (germline): MGHRA, YSYEKL. The CDR3 is 17 amino acids. Trimming stripped 0 bases from V and 2 bases from J, with 17 bases between.

This sequence joins TRBV30 and TRBJ1-4, with 7 bases that match TRBD1. Germline values: CDR1 GTSNPN, CDR2 SVGIG (reference sequence). CDR3 length equals 13 residues. Losses at the gene ends were 3 bases for V and 7 bases for J; bases not matched to a gene: 5. As DNA, the CDR3 is TGTGCCTGGAGCGAGACAGGGCTTGAAAAACTGTTTTTT. Residues: CAWSETGLEKLFF.

This chain connects TRBV2 to TRBJ1-4; possibly TRBD1 for D (6 bases). The CDR3 has 13 residues. CDR1 is SNHLY, CDR2 FYNNEI, per germline. Deletions cut 10 bases from V and 4 bases from J, with 13 bases between. CDR3 protein: CATETGDNEKLFF. The CDR3 DNA is TGTGCCACCGAGACAGGCGATAATGAAAAACTGTTTTTT.

This chain uses TRBV27 with TRBJ2-7; TRBD2 agrees at 13 bases. V was pared by 4 bases and J by 5 bases, with 2 bases of the junction left unmatched. Germline CDR1 and CDR2: MNHEY and SMNVEV (reference sequence). CDR3 length: 14 amino acids. The CDR3 nucleotides read TGTGCCAGCAGTTCGGGACTAGCGGGACACGAGCAGTACTTC. Translation: CASSSGLAGHEQYF.

CDR3 in DNA: TGTGCCAGCAGCTTTTCCAGTGGAGAGGTTAATGAGCAGTTCTTC. Its protein product is CASSFSSGEVNEQFF. The V gene is TRBV7-9, the J gene TRBJ2-1; D gene unclear. V gave up 3 bases and J gave up 7 bases, with 16 bases separating them. The CDR3 contains 15 residues. Per germline, CDR1 SEHNR and CDR2 FQNEAQ (reference sequence).

This clone was seen just once. The chain joins TRBV7-9 to TRBJ1-5; no firm D call. The CDR3 extends over 14 amino acids. V lost 5 bases, J lost 2 bases, and 10 bases lay in between. Germline CDR1 is SEHNR and CDR2 is FQNEAQ (reference sequence). The CDR3, as DNA: TGTGCCAGCAGCGACCGCGGAGGCAATCAGCCCCAGCATTTT. As protein: CASSDRGGNQPQHF.